This record concerns one T cell receptor beta chain sequence. The data derive from a study of T cells in Graves' hyperthyroidism and ophthalmopathy. Background on the study: Initial diagnosis, before any treatment, was when peripheral blood was collected.

CDR1 and CDR2 from the germline V gene are SNHLY and FYNNEI. Trimming cost V 5 bases and J 5 bases; bases outside gene matches: 11. This CDR3 is 16 amino acids long. RNA transcripts yielded amplified TCR beta CDR3 regions. HTBI primers were employed in a first-round RT-PCR of the TCR CDR3. TCRdb re-derived calls from the multiplex PCR reads in MiXCR, one entry per CDR3 protein. The sample contains under 300,000 distinct CDR3 sequences, roughly 13% of which appear only once. Stable disease denoted Graves' hyperthyroidism without ophthalmopathy progression within 18 months. Orbital computed tomography, thyroid ultrasound, serum thyroxine and TRAb, and clinical symptoms together informed the diagnoses. The PBMCs had their origin in about 9.7 ml of fresh peripheral blood.

Sequences were obtained from blood. V gene TRBV2 combines with J gene TRBJ1-2, with 10 bases fitting TRBD1. The source of this sequence is a woman between 35 and 50 years old with Graves' hyperthyroidism. The CDR3 spells CASSQAGTGVAYGYTF. CDR3 bases: TGTGCCAGCAGTCAGGCCGGGACAGGGGTGGCTTATGGCTACACCTTC. Filled out from reference TRBV2 and TRBJ1-2, the complete variable domain reads EPEVTQTPSHQVTQMGQEVILRCVPISNHLYFYWYRQILGQKVEFLVSFYNNEISEKSEIFDDQFSVERPDGSNFTLKIRSTKLEDSAMYFCASSQAGTGVAYGYTFGSGTRLTVV.